These 16 T cell receptor beta chains came from one sample sequenced in a study of STAT3 mutations in large granular lymphocyte leukemia. The study's findings and limits: Every T-cell large granular lymphocyte leukemia patient had at least one immunodominant TCR beta clonotype.

The antigens of these receptors remain unknown. The method was immunoSEQ multiplex PCR; TCRdb's version includes in-frame clones alone and lacks a portion of them. The sample contains some 31,000 clones, around 87% of which appear only once. The specimen sequenced was peripheral blood mononuclear cells. These receptors originate from a man between 60 and 75 years old with T-cell large granular lymphocyte leukemia. Some clones in this sample may be carry-over from other donors' samples.

The chain has TRBV12-5 and TRBJ2-5, with 10 positions matching TRBD2. J gave up 0 bases and V 5 bases, and 3 bases lay outside the gene matches. CDR3 size: 15 residues. The germline CDR1 and CDR2 sequences are LGHNT and FRNRAP. CDR3: CASGAGLANQETQYF. In DNA, the CDR3 is TGTGCTAGTGGTGCGGGACTAGCGAACCAAGAGACCCAGTACTTC.

This clone was observed a single time. V and J are TRBV6-1 and TRBJ2-7; unclear D gene. Trimming removed 1 base from V and 4 bases from J, with 14 bases in between. CDR3 size: 15 residues. Looked up from germline, CDR1 is MNHNS and CDR2 is SASEGT. The CDR3 nucleotides are TGTGCCAGCAGTGAAGTATCGCTAACCGTTTACGAGCAGTACTTC. As protein: CASSEVSLTVYEQYF.

J is TRBJ2-3 and V is TRBV7-2, with 10 positions matching TRBD2. V shed 5 bases and J 6 bases; nucleotides not matched to a gene: 8. In germline, CDR1 is SGHTA, CDR2 FQGNSA. The CDR3 is 15 amino acids. CDR3 sequence: CASSAAGTSVDTQYF. The CDR3 DNA is TGTGCCAGCAGCGCCGCGGGGACTAGCGTCGATACGCAGTATTTT.

The rearrangement joins TRBV10-2 to TRBJ2-6; TRBD1 matches at 9 bases. Germline assignment: CDR1 WSHSY and CDR2 SAAADI. The V and J ends lost 0 bases and 0 bases, in that order; junction bases with no gene match: 12. The CDR3 contains 21 residues. The CDR3, as DNA: TGCGCCAGCAGTGAGTCGACAGGGGGTCTTCTAGCGGCCTCTGGGGCCAACGTCCTGACTTTC. It encodes CASSESTGGLLAASGANVLTF.

V and J are TRBV25-1 and TRBJ2-3; maybe TRBD2 (5 bases). The germline V gene encodes CDR1 MGHDK and CDR2 SYGVNS. The CDR3 extends over 14 amino acids. The ends were cut back, 4 bases at V and 4 bases at J, with 12 bases in the middle. CDR3 DNA: TGTGCCAGCAGTGGGGAACTAGGCGCAGATACGCAGTATTTT. This encodes CASSGELGADTQYF. The complete variable domain, with remaining parts taken from reference TRBV25-1 and TRBJ2-3, reads EADIYQTPRYLVIGTGKKITLECSQTMGHDKMYWYQQDPGMELHLIHYSYGVNSTEKGDLSSESTVSRIRTEHFPLTLESARPSHTSQYLCASSGELGADTQYFGPGTRLTVL.

V gene TRBV6-6 combines with J gene TRBJ2-3; 9 nucleotides agree with TRBD1. Unmatched junction bases numbered 9, after V lost 7 bases and J lost 4 bases. CDR3 length: 15 amino acids. In germline, CDR1 is MNHNY, CDR2 SVGAGI (reference sequence). CDR3 region: CASNPPGQGSDTQYF. The DNA of the CDR3 is TGTGCCAGCAATCCGCCGGGACAGGGCTCAGATACGCAGTATTTT.

V and J are TRBV4-3 and TRBJ2-2; no firm D call. In germline, CDR1 is LGHNA, CDR2 YSLEER. The CDR3 covers 11 residues. The V end lost 2 bases, the J end lost 8 bases, and 3 bases lay between the germline ends. The chain's CDR3 is CASSQMGELFF. The CDR3 bases are TGCGCCAGCAGCCAAATGGGGGAGCTGTTTTTT.

The CDR3 coding sequence is TGCGCCAGCAGCCAAGTCAGGGACGGCTATGGCTACACCTTC. Amino acid sequence: CASSQVRDGYGYTF. J is TRBJ1-2 and V is TRBV4-3; a possible D gene is TRBD1 (5 bases). The V end lost 1 base, the J end lost 4 bases, and 10 bases lay between the germline ends. Germline lookup yields CDR1 LGHNA and CDR2 YSLEER. The CDR3 length is 14 residues.

V is TRBV5-6 and J is TRBJ2-7; D gene uncertain. V lost 1 base and J 2 bases, leaving 10 bases between the germline ends. In germline, CDR1 is SGHDT, CDR2 YYEEEE. This CDR3 spans 14 amino acids. As DNA, the CDR3 is TGTGCCAGCAGCTTGTGGCCAGGAGCCTACGAGCAGTACTTC. Translating it yields CASSLWPGAYEQYF.

V is TRBV4-3 and J is TRBJ1-2; the D gene is possibly TRBD1 (6 bases). Deletions cut 1 base from V and 7 bases from J, with 13 bases between. The V gene's germline CDR1 is LGHNA and CDR2 YSLEER. The CDR3 loop spans 14 amino acids. The chain's CDR3 is CASSQGYRDVGYTF. CDR3 coding DNA: TGCGCCAGCAGCCAAGGGTACAGGGATGTTGGCTACACCTTC.

The V gene is TRBV10-3, the J gene TRBJ2-7, with D perhaps TRBD1 (7 bases). V lost 9 bases and J lost 5, with 11 bases in between. CDR3 length equals 11 residues. Germline CDR1 ENHRY, CDR2 SYGVKD. The CDR3 sequence is CAISGGNEQYF. The CDR3 DNA is TGTGCCATTTCAGGGGGGAACGAGCAGTACTTC.

The V and J genes are TRBV30 and TRBJ1-5; a possible D gene is TRBD1 (5 bases). The germline gives CDR1 GTSNPN, CDR2 SVGIG (reference sequence). Trimming removed 1 base at V and 2 bases at J, with 15 bases between. There are 16 residues in the CDR3. The CDR3 DNA is TGTGCCTGGAGTGCCGGGACCGCCGGAGGCAATCAGCCCCAGCATTTT. This codes for CAWSAGTAGGNQPQHF.

V usage is TRBV7-2 and J usage is TRBJ1-2; a possible D gene is TRBD1 (5 bases). The V gene lost 5 bases and the J gene lost 5 bases, with 12 bases spanning the gap. The CDR3 length is 13 residues. The V gene's germline CDR1 is SGHTA and CDR2 FQGNSA. The CDR3 spells CASSLRVEYGYTF. The DNA of the CDR3 is TGTGCCAGCAGCCTCAGGGTTGAGTATGGCTACACCTTC.

The chain employs TRBV14 and TRBJ2-7; TRBD1 or TRBD2 may be the D gene (5 bases each). The CDR3 spans 15 residues. The V gene lost 2 bases and the J gene lost 3 bases, with 14 bases spanning the gap. Germline V gene sequence: CDR1 SGHDN, CDR2 FVKESK. This CDR3 reads CASSQTWGRHYEQYF. The DNA for the CDR3 is TGTGCCAGCAGCCAAACCTGGGGGAGACACTACGAGCAGTACTTC.

This chain links TRBV5-1 with TRBJ1-2; D not resolved. V was shortened by 0 bases and J by 6 bases, with 9 bases between the two germline ends. Germline CDR1 is SGHRS and CDR2 is YFSETQ. The CDR3 is 13 residues long. CDR3 region: CASSLEGRHGYTF. CDR3 nucleotide sequence: TGCGCCAGCAGCTTGGAAGGCAGGCATGGCTACACCTTC.

This chain links TRBV2 with TRBJ2-1, with 7 bases lining up with TRBD2. The CDR3 extends over 14 amino acids. Germline trimming cut 9 bases from V and 6 bases from J; bases unmatched to any gene: 11. Germline V lookup: CDR1 SNHLY, CDR2 FYNNEI. The CDR3 protein is CASGLRGKGNEQFF. DNA for the CDR3: TGTGCCAGTGGGCTGCGGGGGAAGGGCAATGAGCAGTTCTTC.